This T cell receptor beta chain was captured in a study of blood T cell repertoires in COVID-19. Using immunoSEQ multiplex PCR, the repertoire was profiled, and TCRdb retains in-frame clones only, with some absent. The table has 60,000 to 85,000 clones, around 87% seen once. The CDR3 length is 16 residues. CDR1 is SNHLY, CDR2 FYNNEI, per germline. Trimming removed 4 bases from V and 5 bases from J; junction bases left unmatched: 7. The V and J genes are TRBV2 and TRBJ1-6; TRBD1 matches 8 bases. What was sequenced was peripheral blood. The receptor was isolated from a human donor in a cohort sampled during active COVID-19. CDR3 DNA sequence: TGTGCCAGCAGTGGGGGACGGACAGGGAATAATTCACCCCTCCACTTT. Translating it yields CASSGGRTGNNSPLHF.